This T cell receptor beta chain was documented in a study of control samples from healthy donors and cancer patients. The CDR3 has 18 residues. Unmatched junction bases numbered 13, after V lost 5 bases and J lost 1 base. Germline CDR1 LNHDA, CDR2 SQIVND (reference sequence). Sequencing used immunoSEQ multiplex PCR; TCRdb keeps in-frame clones, though not all of them. The repertoire holds about 160,000 clones, with around 96% as singletons. Source material: blood. The TCR sequence derives from a woman in her thirties or forties in good health. The rearrangement uses TRBV19 and TRBJ1-5; 8 nucleotides match TRBD1. DNA of the CDR3: TGTGCCAGTAGTTCTCACCACGCCGGACAGGGAAGCAATCAGCCCCAGCATTTT. Residues: CASSSHHAGQGSNQPQHF. Full variable domain (missing parts from reference TRBV19 and TRBJ1-5): DGGITQSPKYLFRKEGQNVTLSCEQNLNHDAMYWYRQDPGQGLRLIYYSQIVNDFQKGDIAEGYSVSREKKESFPLTVTSAQKNPTAFYLCASSSHHAGQGSNQPQHFGDGTRLSIL.